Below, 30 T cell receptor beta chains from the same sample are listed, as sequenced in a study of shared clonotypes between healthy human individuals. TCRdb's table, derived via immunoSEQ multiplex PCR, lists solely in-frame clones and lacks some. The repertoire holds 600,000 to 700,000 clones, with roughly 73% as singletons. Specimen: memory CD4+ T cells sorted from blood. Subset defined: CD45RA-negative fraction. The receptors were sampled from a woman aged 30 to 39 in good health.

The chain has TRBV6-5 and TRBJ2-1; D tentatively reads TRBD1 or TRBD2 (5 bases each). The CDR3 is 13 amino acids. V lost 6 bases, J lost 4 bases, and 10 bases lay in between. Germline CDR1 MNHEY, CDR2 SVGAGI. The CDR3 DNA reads TGTGCCAGCAGAGGGGACCGATACAATGAGCAGTTCTTC. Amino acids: CASRGDRYNEQFF.

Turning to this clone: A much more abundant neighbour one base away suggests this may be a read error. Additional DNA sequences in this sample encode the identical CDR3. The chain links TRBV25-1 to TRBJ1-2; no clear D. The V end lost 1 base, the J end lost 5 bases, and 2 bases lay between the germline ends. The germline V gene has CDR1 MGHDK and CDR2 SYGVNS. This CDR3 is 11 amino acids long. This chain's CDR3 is CASSELYGYTF. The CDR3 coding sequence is TGTGCCAGCAGTGAATTGTATGGCTACACCTTC.

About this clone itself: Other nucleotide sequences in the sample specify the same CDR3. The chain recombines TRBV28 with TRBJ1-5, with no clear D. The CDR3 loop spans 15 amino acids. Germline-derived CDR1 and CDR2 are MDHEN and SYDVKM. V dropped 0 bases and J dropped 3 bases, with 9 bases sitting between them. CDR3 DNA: TGTGCCAGCAGTTTATGGGGCGGACCCAATCAGCCCCAGCATTTT. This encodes CASSLWGGPNQPQHF.

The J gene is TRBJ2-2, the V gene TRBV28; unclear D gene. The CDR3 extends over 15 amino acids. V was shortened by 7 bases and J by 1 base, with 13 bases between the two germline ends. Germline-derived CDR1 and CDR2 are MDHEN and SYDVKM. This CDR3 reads CASTFGQLNTGELFF. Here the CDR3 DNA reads TGTGCCAGCACTTTCGGGCAGCTGAACACCGGGGAGCTGTTTTTT.

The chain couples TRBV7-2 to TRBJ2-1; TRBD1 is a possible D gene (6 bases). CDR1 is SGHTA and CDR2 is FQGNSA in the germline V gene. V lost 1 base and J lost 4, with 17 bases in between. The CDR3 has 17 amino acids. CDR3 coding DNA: TGTGCCAGCAGCTTAGATGACGGAGTAGGGGGTTACAATGAGCAGTTCTTC. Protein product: CASSLDDGVGGYNEQFF.

This chain's CDR3 is CASSSSWRDRETQYF. The CDR3 nucleotides read TGTGCCAGCAGCTCTTCCTGGAGAGATCGTGAGACCCAGTACTTC. The chain carries TRBV7-9 and TRBJ2-5; D gene uncertain. The CDR3 consists of 15 residues. V was trimmed by 4 bases and J by 5 bases, leaving 17 bases between them. Germline CDR1 SEHNR, CDR2 FQNEAQ (reference sequence). Based on the CDR3 plus reference TRBV7-9 and TRBJ2-5, the full variable domain is DTGVSQNPRHKITKRGQNVTFRCDPISEHNRLYWYRQTLGQGPEFLTYFQNEAQLEKSRLLSDRFSAERPKGSFSTLEIQRTEQGDSAMYLCASSSSWRDRETQYFGPGTRLLVL.

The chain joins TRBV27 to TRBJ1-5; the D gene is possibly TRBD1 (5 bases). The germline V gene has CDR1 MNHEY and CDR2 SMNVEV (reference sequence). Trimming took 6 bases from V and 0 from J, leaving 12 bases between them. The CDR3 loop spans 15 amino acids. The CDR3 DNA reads TGTGCCAGCAGCTCGGGGGGTTATAGCAATCAGCCCCAGCATTTT. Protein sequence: CASSSGGYSNQPQHF.

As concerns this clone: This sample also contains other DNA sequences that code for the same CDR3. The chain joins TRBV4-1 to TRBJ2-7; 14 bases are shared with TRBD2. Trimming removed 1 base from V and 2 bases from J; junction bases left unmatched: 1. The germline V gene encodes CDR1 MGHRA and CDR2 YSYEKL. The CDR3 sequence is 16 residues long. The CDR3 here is CASSQATSGRAYEQYF. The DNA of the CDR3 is TGCGCCAGCAGCCAAGCGACTAGCGGGAGGGCCTACGAGCAGTACTTC.

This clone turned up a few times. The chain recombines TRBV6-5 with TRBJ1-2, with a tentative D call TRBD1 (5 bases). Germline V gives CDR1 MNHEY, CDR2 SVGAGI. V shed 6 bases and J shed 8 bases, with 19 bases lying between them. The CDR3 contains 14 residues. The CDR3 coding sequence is TGTGCCAGCAGCCTCTCGGGACGGTCTTACGGCTACACCTTC. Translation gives CASSLSGRSYGYTF.

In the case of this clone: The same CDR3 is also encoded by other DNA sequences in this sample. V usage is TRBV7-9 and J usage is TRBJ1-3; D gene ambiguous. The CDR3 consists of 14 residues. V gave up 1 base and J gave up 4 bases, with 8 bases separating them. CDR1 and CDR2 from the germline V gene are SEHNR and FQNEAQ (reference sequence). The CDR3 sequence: CASSLGGTGNTIYF. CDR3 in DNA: TGTGCCAGCAGCTTAGGTGGAACAGGAAACACCATATATTTT. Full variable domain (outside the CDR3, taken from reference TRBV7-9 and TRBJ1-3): DTGVSQNPRHKITKRGQNVTFRCDPISEHNRLYWYRQTLGQGPEFLTYFQNEAQLEKSRLLSDRFSAERPKGSFSTLEIQRTEQGDSAMYLCASSLGGTGNTIYFGEGSWLTVV.

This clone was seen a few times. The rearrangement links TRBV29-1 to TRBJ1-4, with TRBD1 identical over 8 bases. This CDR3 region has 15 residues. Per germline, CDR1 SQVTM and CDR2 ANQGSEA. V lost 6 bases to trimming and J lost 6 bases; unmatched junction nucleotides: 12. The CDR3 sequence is CSVTIRTGFDEKLFF. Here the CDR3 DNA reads TGCAGCGTGACCATCCGGACAGGGTTTGATGAAAAACTGTTTTTT.

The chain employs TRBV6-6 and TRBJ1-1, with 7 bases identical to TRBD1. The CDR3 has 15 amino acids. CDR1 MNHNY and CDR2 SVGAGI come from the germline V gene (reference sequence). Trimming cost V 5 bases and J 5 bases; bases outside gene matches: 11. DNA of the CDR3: TGTGCCAGCAGTAGACCAAACAGGGGAAGTACTGAAGCTTTCTTT. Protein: CASSRPNRGSTEAFF.

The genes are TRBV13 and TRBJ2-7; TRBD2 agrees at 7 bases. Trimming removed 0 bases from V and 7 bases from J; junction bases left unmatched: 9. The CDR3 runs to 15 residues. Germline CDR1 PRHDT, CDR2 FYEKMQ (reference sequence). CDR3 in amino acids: CASSLGGRPPGEQYF. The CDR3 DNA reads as TGTGCCAGCAGCTTAGGCGGGAGGCCTCCGGGAGAGCAGTACTTC.

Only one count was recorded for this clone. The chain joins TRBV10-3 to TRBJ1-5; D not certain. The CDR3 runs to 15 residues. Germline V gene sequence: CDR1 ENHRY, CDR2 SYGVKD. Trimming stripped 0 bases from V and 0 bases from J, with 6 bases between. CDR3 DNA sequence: TGTGCCATCAGTGAGTCAGCTGATAGCAATCAGCCCCAGCATTTT. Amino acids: CAISESADSNQPQHF.

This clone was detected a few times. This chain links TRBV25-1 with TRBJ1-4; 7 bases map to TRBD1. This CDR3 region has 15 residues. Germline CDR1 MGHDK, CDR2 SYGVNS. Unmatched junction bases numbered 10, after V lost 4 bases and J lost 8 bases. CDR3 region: CASSARQGEEEKLFF. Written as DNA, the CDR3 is TGTGCCAGCAGTGCAAGACAGGGTGAAGAGGAAAAACTGTTTTTT.

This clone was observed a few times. CDR3 sequence: CASSHQTGGSGELFF. The CDR3 DNA is TGTGCCAGCAGCCACCAGACAGGGGGCAGCGGGGAGCTGTTTTTT. The chain joins TRBV25-1 to TRBJ2-2; TRBD1 aligns across 10 bases. Germline CDR1 reads MGHDK; CDR2 reads SYGVNS. Trimming took 6 bases from V and 7 from J; bases not matched to a gene: 8. The CDR3 sequence is 15 residues long. The full variable domain, with the rest looked up from reference TRBV25-1 and TRBJ2-2, is EADIYQTPRYLVIGTGKKITLECSQTMGHDKMYWYQQDPGMELHLIHYSYGVNSTEKGDLSSESTVSRIRTEHFPLTLESARPSHTSQYLCASSHQTGGSGELFFGEGSRLTVL.

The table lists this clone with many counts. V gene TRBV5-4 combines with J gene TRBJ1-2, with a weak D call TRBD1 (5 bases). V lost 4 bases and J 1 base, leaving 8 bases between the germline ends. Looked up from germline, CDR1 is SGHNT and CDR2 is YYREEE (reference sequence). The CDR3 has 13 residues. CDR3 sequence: CASSGTFNYGYTF. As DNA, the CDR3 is TGTGCCAGCAGCGGGACTTTTAACTATGGCTACACCTTC. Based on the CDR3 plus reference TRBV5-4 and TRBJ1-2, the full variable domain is ETGVTQSPTHLIKTRGQQVTLRCSSQSGHNTVSWYQQALGQGPQFIFQYYREEENGRGNFPPRFSGLQFPNYSSELNVNALELDDSALYLCASSGTFNYGYTFGSGTRLTVV.

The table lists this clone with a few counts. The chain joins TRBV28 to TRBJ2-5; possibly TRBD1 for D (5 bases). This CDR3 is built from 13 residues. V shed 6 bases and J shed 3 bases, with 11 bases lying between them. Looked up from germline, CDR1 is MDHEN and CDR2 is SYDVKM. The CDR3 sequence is CASSSREEETQYF. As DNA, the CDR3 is TGTGCCAGCAGCTCCAGGGAAGAAGAGACCCAGTACTTC.

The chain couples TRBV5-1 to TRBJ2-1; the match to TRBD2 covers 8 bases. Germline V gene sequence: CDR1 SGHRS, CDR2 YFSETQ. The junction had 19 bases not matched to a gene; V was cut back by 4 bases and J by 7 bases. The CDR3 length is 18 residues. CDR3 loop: CASSKWEGREAPVNEQFF. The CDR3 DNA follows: TGCGCCAGCAGCAAGTGGGAGGGGCGGGAGGCCCCAGTTAATGAGCAGTTCTTC.

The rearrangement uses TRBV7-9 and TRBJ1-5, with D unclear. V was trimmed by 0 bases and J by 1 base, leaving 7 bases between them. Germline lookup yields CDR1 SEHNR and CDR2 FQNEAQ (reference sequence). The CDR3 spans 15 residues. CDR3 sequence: CASSLAGESNQPQHF. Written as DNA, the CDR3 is TGTGCCAGCAGCTTAGCGGGTGAAAGCAATCAGCCCCAGCATTTT. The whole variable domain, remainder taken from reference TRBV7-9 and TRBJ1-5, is DTGVSQNPRHKITKRGQNVTFRCDPISEHNRLYWYRQTLGQGPEFLTYFQNEAQLEKSRLLSDRFSAERPKGSFSTLEIQRTEQGDSAMYLCASSLAGESNQPQHFGDGTRLSIL.

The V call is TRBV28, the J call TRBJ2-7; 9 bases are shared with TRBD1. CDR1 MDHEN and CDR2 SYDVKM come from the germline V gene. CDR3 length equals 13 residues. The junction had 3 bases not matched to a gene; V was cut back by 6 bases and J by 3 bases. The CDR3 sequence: CASRRQGGYEQYF. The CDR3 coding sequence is TGTGCCAGCAGGCGACAGGGGGGCTACGAGCAGTACTTC.

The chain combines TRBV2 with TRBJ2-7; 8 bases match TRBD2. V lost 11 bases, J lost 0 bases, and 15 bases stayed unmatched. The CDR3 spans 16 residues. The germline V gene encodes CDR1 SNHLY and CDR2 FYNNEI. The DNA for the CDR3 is TGTGCCGTCTCTCGGAGCGGGGGCCCCCTCTCCTACGAGCAGTACTTC. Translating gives CAVSRSGGPLSYEQYF.

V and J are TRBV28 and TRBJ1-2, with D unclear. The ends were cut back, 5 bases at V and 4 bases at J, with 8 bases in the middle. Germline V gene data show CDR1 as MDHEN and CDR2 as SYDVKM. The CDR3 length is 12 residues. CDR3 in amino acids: CASSPGIYGYTF. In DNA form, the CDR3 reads TGTGCCAGCAGTCCCGGGATCTATGGCTACACCTTC.

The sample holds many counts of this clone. CDR3 nucleotide sequence: TGTGCCAGTAGTACGGACCGGGGGAATACGGCCTACGAGCAGTACTTC. Protein: CASSTDRGNTAYEQYF. V gene TRBV19 combines with J gene TRBJ2-7; perhaps TRBD2 as D (6 bases). The CDR3 has 16 residues. Germline V gene data show CDR1 as LNHDA and CDR2 as SQIVND (reference sequence). V lost 4 bases to trimming and J lost 2 bases, with 18 bases between them.

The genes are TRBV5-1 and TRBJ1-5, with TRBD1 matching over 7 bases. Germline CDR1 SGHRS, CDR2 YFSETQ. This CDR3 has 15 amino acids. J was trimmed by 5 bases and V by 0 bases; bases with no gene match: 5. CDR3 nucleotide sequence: TGCGCCAGCAGCTTGGTGTTCAGGGGGTATCAGCCCCAGCATTTT. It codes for CASSLVFRGYQPQHF. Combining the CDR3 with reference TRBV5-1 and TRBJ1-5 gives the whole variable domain KAGVTQTPRYLIKTRGQQVTLSCSPISGHRSVSWYQQTPGQGLQFLFEYFSETQRNKGNFPGRFSGRQFSNSRSEMNVSTLELGDSALYLCASSLVFRGYQPQHFGDGTRLSIL.

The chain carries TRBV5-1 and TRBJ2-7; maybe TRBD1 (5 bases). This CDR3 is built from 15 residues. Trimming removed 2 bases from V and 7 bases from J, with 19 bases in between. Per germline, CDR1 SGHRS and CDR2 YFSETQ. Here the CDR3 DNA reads TGCGCCAGCAGCTTCCAGGGATCCATGGTGTGGGAGCAGTACTTC. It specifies CASSFQGSMVWEQYF.

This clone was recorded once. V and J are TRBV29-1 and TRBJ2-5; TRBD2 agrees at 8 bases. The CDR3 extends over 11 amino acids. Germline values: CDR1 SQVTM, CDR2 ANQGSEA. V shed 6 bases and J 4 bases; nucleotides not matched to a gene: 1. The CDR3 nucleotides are TGCAGCGTGAGCGGGAGAGAGACCCAGTACTTC. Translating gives CSVSGRETQYF.

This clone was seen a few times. CDR3 region: CASSYKGGSDYGYTF. Here the CDR3 DNA reads TGTGCCAGCAGTTACAAGGGGGGCTCCGACTATGGCTACACCTTC. The gene calls are TRBV6-5 and TRBJ1-2; D perhaps matches TRBD1 (6 bases). This CDR3 has 15 residues. The germline V gene encodes CDR1 MNHEY and CDR2 SVGAGI. V lost 2 bases and J lost 3, with 13 bases in between.

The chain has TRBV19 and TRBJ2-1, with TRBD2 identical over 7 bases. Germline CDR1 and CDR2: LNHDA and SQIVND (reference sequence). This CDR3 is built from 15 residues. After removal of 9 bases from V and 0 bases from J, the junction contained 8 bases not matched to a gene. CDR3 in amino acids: CASVDGRSSYNEQFF. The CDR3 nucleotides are TGTGCCAGCGTGGACGGGAGGTCCTCCTACAATGAGCAGTTCTTC.

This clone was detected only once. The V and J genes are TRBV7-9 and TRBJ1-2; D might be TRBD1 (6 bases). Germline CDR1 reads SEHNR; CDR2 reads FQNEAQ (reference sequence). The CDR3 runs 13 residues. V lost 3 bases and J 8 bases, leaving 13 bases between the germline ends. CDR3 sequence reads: CASSLGDNHGYTF. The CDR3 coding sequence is TGTGCCAGCAGCTTGGGGGACAACCACGGCTACACCTTC.